Listed below are T cell receptor beta chains from one sample, sequenced in a study of OX40 agonist ivuxolimab in advanced cancers. Assay used: immunoSEQ multiplex PCR; TCRdb lists only in-frame clones, some missing. The table lists approximately 86,000 clones, around nine tenths of them singletons. The sample consisted of CD4+ or CD8+ T cells sorted from blood, taken in a trial of the OX40 agonist ivuxolimab. The receptors come from an adult with an advanced solid tumor such as melanoma, head and neck, liver or kidney cancer. Each CDR3 is given with its conserved first and last residue. A D gene is named only where the DNA matches it firmly. The size of a clone is reported for some rows only, either as once, few or many, or as a class for expanded clones.

>TRBJ1-2|TRBD1|TRBV28|.
CASSRDRVFYGYTF
TGTGCCAGCAGCCGGGACAGGGTTTTCTATGGCTACACCTTC
>TRBJ2-3|TRBD2|TRBV5-1|.
CASSAAGGPIDTQYF
TGCGCCAGCAGCGCGGCGGGAGGGCCAATAGATACGCAGTATTTT
>TRBJ2-7|TRBD2|TRBV5-4|.
CASSPPGIAGGYEQYF
TGTGCCAGCAGCCCCCCCGGGATAGCGGGAGGGTACGAGCAGTACTTC
>TRBJ1-3|.|TRBV27|.
CASRDSGNTIYF
TGTGCCAGCAGGGACAGTGGAAACACCATATATTTT
>TRBJ2-5|TRBD2|TRBV5-1|.
CASSLEPGGGETQYF
TGCGCCAGCAGCTTGGAACCGGGGGGAGGGGAGACCCAGTACTTC
>TRBJ2-7|.|TRBV7-9|.
CASRNRDILFYEQYF
TGTGCCAGCAGAAACCGGGACATTCTCTTCTACGAGCAGTACTTC
>TRBJ2-7|.|TRBV5-4|.
CASSLVVTGNEQYF
TGTGCCAGCAGCTTGGTTGTTACGGGGAACGAGCAGTACTTC
>TRBJ2-1|TRBD2|TRBV19|.
CASSMALAGAYNEQFF
TGTGCCAGTAGTATGGCACTAGCGGGCGCCTACAATGAGCAGTTCTTC
>TRBJ2-2|.|TRBV30|once
CAWSRTAANTGELFF
TGTGCCTGGAGTAGGACGGCCGCGAACACCGGGGAGCTGTTTTTT
>TRBJ2-5|TRBD2|TRBV5-1|.
CASGLLAGGGETQYF
TGCGCCAGCGGTCTACTAGCGGGAGGGGGAGAGACCCAGTACTTC
>TRBJ2-2|TRBD2|TRBV6-1|.
CASTEIAGVTGELFF
TGTGCCAGCACAGAAATAGCGGGAGTCACCGGGGAGCTGTTTTTT
>TRBJ2-7|.|TRBV27|.
CASSPRDTPFYEQYF
TGTGCCAGCAGTCCCCGGGACACTCCATTCTACGAGCAGTACTTC
>TRBJ2-7|.|TRBV27|.
CASSPLVHNEQYF
TGTGCCAGCAGTCCCCTAGTTCATAACGAGCAGTACTTC
>TRBJ2-7|.|TRBV28|.
CASSGPGVAYEQYF
TGTGCCAGCAGTGGGCCGGGGGTCGCCTACGAGCAGTACTTC
>TRBJ1-1|.|TRBV30|.
CAWSVPPGGTEAFF
TGTGCCTGGAGCGTCCCGCCTGGGGGCACTGAAGCTTTCTTT
>TRBJ2-7|TRBD1|TRBV5-4|medium-sized
CASSYSSGTGPYEQYF
TGTGCCAGCAGCTACTCATCCGGGACAGGGCCGTACGAGCAGTACTTC
>TRBJ1-1|.|TRBV18|.
CASSPPNMGSTEAFF
TGTGCCAGCTCACCACCGAATATGGGGAGCACTGAAGCTTTCTTT
>TRBJ2-1|.|TRBV6-1|.
CASRDGPGINEQFF
TGTGCCAGCAGGGATGGGCCGGGGATCAATGAGCAGTTCTTC
>TRBJ2-3|.|TRBV6-5|.
CASSYQTNTDTQYF
TGTGCCAGCAGTTACCAGACTAACACAGATACGCAGTATTTT
>TRBJ2-7|.|TRBV5-1|.
CASRIDSFYEQYF
TGCGCCAGCAGGATCGACAGTTTCTACGAGCAGTACTTC
>TRBJ2-3|.|TRBV7-9|.
CASSKTTDTQYF
TGTGCCAGCAGCAAAACGACAGATACGCAGTATTTT
>TRBJ1-2|.|TRBV7-3|.
CASVILWGYTF
TGTGCCAGCGTGATTCTCTGGGGCTACACCTTC
>TRBJ2-3|.|TRBV7-3|.
CASSGEEGGEADTQYF
TGTGCCAGCAGCGGGGAAGAGGGGGGCGAAGCAGATACGCAGTATTTT
>TRBJ2-5|TRBD1|TRBV5-1|.
CASSDPRGKETQYF
TGCGCCAGCAGCGACCCCAGGGGGAAGGAGACCCAGTACTTC
>TRBJ1-2|.|TRBV11-2|.
CASSLDVGRGYTF
TGTGCCAGCAGCTTAGATGTGGGGCGAGGATACACCTTC
>TRBJ1-5|.|TRBV28|few
CASSRGRGAGEPQHF
TGTGCCAGCAGTCGGGGGCGCGGGGCGGGGGAGCCCCAGCATTTT
>TRBJ1-1|.|TRBV27|.
CASSSPNTEAFF
TGTGCCAGCAGTTCACCAAACACTGAAGCTTTCTTT
>TRBJ2-1|.|TRBV7-8|.
CASSLQLGNEQFF
TGTGCCAGCAGCTTACAATTGGGGAATGAGCAGTTCTTC
>TRBJ2-2|.|TRBV2|.
CASSVGVGGELFF
TGTGCCAGCAGTGTCGGAGTTGGCGGGGAGCTGTTTTTT
>TRBJ2-1|.|TRBV6-5|.
CASSSGQRSEQFF
TGTGCCAGCAGTTCTGGACAGCGATCCGAGCAGTTCTTC
>TRBJ2-5|TRBD1|TRBV7-2|.
CASSSLRTGWTQYF
TGTGCCAGCAGCTCCCTGAGGACAGGCTGGACCCAGTACTTC
>TRBJ2-7|TRBD2|TRBV12-5|.
CASGLVGQGEKPGLNSYEQYF
TGTGCTAGTGGTTTGGTAGGGCAGGGAGAGAAACCGGGACTAAATTCCTACGAGCAGTACTTC
>TRBJ1-1|.|TRBV4-1|.
CASSLGWRDFTEAFF
TGCGCCAGCAGCCTCGGTTGGAGAGACTTCACTGAAGCTTTCTTT
>TRBJ1-5|TRBD1|TRBV30|.
CAWREGAGQPQHF
TGTGCCTGGAGGGAGGGGGCCGGTCAGCCCCAGCATTTT
>TRBJ2-1|.|TRBV7-9|.
CASSLRGAGSYNEQFF
TGTGCCAGCAGCTTGAGGGGAGCCGGCTCCTACAATGAGCAGTTCTTC
>TRBJ1-6|.|TRBV10-2|.
CASSSVGAQVSPLHF
TGCGCCAGCAGTAGTGTAGGCGCCCAGGTTTCACCCCTCCACTTT
>TRBJ2-7|TRBD1|TRBV19|.
CASMVGTGVGEQYF
TGTGCCAGTATGGTCGGGACAGGGGTAGGGGAGCAGTACTTC
>TRBJ2-3|.|TRBV6-1|.
CASSSGTDTQYF
TGTGCCAGCAGTTCAGGCACAGATACGCAGTATTTT
>TRBJ1-1|.|TRBV5-1|.
CASSSWLNTEAFF
TGCGCCAGCAGCTCCTGGTTGAACACTGAAGCTTTCTTT
>TRBJ1-4|TRBD1|TRBV29-1|.
CSAQGAAEKLFF
TGCAGCGCTCAGGGGGCGGCGGAAAAACTGTTTTTT
>TRBJ2-2|.|TRBV9|.
CASSVTRGELFF
TGTGCCAGCAGCGTTACTCGTGGGGAGCTGTTTTTT
>TRBJ2-7|TRBD1|TRBV7-2|.
CASNLGQGRYEQYF
TGTGCCAGCAACCTTGGACAGGGCCGTTACGAGCAGTACTTC
>TRBJ1-4|.|TRBV9|.
CASSVSTNEKLFF
TGTGCCAGCAGCGTATCAACTAATGAAAAACTGTTTTTT
>TRBJ2-7|TRBD2|TRBV28|.
CASSLRLAGPYEQYF
TGTGCCAGCAGTTTAAGACTAGCGGGACCCTACGAGCAGTACTTC
>TRBJ2-7|.|TRBV21-1|.
CASSKGRGGRTYEQYF
TGTGCCAGCAGCAAAGGGCGGGGGGGGCGGACCTACGAGCAGTACTTC
>TRBJ2-1|TRBD2|TRBV6-5|once
CASSYSTLAGRNEQFF
TGTGCCAGCAGTTACTCGACCCTAGCGGGAAGGAATGAGCAGTTCTTC
>TRBJ2-1|TRBD1|TRBV29-1|.
CSVRGDRSYNEQFF
TGCAGCGTCCGAGGGGACAGGTCCTACAATGAGCAGTTCTTC
>TRBJ1-1|.|TRBV5-1|.
CASSFVDRIVTEAFF
TGCGCCAGCAGCTTTGTCGACAGGATAGTTACTGAAGCTTTCTTT
>TRBJ1-4|.|TRBV28|.
CASRGREDNEKLFF
TGTGCCAGTAGAGGACGGGAGGATAATGAAAAACTGTTTTTT
>TRBJ2-1|.|TRBV11-3|.
CASSPSASESYNEQFF
TGTGCCAGCAGCCCTTCAGCGTCGGAATCCTACAATGAGCAGTTCTTC
>TRBJ2-7|TRBD1|TRBV7-9|once
CASRAGTGGEQYF
TGTGCCAGCAGGGCTGGGACAGGGGGCGAGCAGTACTTC
>TRBJ2-7|.|TRBV5-1|.
CASSLGRGQRGDEQYF
TGCGCCAGCAGCTTGGGGAGGGGTCAAAGGGGCGACGAGCAGTACTTC
>TRBJ2-1|.|TRBV27|.
CAITLERRSYNEQFF
TGTGCCATCACGTTGGAAAGGAGATCCTACAATGAGCAGTTCTTC